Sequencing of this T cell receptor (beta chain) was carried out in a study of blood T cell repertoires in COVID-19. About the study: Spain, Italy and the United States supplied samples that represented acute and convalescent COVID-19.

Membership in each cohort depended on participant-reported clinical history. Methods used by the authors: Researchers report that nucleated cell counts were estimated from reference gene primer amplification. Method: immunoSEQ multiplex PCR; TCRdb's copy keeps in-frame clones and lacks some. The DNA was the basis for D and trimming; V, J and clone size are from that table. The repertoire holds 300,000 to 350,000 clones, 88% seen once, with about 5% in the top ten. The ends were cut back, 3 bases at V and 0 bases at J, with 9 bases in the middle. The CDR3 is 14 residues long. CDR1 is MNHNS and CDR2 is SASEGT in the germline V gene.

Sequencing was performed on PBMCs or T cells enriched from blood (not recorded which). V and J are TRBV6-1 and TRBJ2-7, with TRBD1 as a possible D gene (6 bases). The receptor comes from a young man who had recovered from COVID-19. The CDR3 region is CASSDRGFSYEQYF. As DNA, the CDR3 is TGTGCCAGCAGTGACAGGGGCTTCTCCTACGAGCAGTACTTC.